This entry concerns a single TCR beta chain. Authors' methods: Amplification from reference gene primers served as the basis for estimated nucleated cell counts. Sequencing was performed with immunoSEQ multiplex PCR; in TCRdb, only in-frame clones are kept and a portion is missing. D and trimming were read from the DNA, whereas the V and J calls and clone size are those reported in that table. In the table there are 240,000 or so clones, approximately 82% of which are singletons. The CDR3 runs to 14 residues. The germline V gene has CDR1 SGHRS and CDR2 YFSETQ. V trimming: 5 bases; J trimming: 5 bases; junction bases outside the gene matches: 9. The sample comes from a study of blood T cell repertoires in COVID-19. The overall study: Researchers got acute and convalescent COVID-19 samples from the United States, Italy and Spain. PBMCs, B-cell-depleted T cells, or T cells were the source of the cDNA or gDNA that made up the material.

This clonotype was sampled from a man aged 30 to 45 who had recovered from COVID-19. Sequencing used peripheral blood. This chain uses TRBV5-1 with TRBJ1-1; 7 bases agree with TRBD1. CDR3 residues: CASRRQGERTEAFF. The CDR3 DNA is TGCGCCAGCAGAAGACAGGGAGAGAGGACTGAAGCTTTCTTT.